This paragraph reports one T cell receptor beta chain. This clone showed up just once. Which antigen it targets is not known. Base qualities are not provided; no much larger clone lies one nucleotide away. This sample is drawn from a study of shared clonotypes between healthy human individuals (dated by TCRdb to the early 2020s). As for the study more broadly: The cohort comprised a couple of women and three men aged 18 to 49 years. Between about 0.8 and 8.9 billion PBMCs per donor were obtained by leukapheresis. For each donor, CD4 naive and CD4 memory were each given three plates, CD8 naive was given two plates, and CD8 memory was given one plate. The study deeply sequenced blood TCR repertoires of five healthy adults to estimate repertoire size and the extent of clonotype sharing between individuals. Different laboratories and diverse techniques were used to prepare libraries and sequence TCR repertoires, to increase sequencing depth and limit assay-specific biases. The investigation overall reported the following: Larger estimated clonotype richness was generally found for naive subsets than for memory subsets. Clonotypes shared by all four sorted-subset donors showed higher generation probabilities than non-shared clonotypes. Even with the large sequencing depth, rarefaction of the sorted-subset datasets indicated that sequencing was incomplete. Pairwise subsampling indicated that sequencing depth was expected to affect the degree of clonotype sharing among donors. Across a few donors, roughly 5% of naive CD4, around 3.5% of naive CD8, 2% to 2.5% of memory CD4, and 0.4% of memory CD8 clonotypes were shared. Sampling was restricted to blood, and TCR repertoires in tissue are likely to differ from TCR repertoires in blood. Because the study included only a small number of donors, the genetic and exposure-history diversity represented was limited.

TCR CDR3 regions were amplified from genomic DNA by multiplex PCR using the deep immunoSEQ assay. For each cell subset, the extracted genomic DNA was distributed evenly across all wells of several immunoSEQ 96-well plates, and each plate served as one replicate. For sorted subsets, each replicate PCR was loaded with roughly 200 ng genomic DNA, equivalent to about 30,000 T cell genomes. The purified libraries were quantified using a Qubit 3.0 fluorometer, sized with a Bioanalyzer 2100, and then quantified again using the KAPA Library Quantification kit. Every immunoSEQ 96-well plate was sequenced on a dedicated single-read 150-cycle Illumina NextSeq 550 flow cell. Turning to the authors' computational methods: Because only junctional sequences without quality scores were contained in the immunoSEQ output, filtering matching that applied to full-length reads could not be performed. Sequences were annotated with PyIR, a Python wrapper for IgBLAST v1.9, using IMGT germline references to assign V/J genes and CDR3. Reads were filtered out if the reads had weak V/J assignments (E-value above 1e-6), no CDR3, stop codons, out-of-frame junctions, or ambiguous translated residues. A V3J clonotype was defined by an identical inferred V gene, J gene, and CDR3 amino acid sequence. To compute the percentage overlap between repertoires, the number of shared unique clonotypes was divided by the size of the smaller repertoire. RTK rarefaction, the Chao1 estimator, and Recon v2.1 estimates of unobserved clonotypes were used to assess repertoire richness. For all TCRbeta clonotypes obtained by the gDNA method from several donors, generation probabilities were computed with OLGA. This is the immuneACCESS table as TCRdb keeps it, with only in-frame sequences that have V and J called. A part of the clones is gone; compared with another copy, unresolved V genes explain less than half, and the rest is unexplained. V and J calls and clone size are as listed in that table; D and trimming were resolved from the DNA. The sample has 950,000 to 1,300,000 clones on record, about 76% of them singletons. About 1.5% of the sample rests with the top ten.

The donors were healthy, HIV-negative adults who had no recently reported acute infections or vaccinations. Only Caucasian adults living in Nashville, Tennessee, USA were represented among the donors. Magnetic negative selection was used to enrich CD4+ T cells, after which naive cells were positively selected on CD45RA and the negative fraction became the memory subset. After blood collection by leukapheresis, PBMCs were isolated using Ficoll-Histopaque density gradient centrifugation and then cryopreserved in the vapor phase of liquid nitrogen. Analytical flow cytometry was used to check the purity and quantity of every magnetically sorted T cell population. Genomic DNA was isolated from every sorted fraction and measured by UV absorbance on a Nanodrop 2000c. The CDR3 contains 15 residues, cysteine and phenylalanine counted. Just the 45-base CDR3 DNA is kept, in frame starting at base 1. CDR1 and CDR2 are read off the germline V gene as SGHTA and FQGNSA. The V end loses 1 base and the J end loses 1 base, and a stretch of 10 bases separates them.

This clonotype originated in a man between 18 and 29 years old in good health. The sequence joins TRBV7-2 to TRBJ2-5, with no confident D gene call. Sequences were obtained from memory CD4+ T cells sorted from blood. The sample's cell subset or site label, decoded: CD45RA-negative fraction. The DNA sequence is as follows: TGTGCCAGCAGCTTAGTAGGCAATGCCCAAGAGACCCAGTACTTC. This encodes CASSLVGNAQETQYF.